This TCR beta chain was sequenced for a study of control samples from healthy donors and cancer patients. Repertoires were generated with immunoSEQ multiplex PCR, while TCRdb's copy carries only in-frame clones and drops some. The top ten hold around 2.3% of the sample, which has about 130,000 clones, more than 80% seen once. The V end lost 3 bases, the J end lost 3 bases, and 18 bases lay between the germline ends. The length of the CDR3 is 16 residues. CDR1 DFQATT and CDR2 SNEGSKA come from the germline V gene (reference sequence). The receptor was derived from a man aged 35 to 55 in good health. Sequences were obtained from blood. V is TRBV20-1 and J is TRBJ2-1, with D possibly matching TRBD2 (7 bases). CDR3 coding DNA: TGCAGTGCTAGTTCAAGGGGGGGGCACCACTACAATGAGCAGTTCTTC. Amino acids: CSASSRGGHHYNEQFF.